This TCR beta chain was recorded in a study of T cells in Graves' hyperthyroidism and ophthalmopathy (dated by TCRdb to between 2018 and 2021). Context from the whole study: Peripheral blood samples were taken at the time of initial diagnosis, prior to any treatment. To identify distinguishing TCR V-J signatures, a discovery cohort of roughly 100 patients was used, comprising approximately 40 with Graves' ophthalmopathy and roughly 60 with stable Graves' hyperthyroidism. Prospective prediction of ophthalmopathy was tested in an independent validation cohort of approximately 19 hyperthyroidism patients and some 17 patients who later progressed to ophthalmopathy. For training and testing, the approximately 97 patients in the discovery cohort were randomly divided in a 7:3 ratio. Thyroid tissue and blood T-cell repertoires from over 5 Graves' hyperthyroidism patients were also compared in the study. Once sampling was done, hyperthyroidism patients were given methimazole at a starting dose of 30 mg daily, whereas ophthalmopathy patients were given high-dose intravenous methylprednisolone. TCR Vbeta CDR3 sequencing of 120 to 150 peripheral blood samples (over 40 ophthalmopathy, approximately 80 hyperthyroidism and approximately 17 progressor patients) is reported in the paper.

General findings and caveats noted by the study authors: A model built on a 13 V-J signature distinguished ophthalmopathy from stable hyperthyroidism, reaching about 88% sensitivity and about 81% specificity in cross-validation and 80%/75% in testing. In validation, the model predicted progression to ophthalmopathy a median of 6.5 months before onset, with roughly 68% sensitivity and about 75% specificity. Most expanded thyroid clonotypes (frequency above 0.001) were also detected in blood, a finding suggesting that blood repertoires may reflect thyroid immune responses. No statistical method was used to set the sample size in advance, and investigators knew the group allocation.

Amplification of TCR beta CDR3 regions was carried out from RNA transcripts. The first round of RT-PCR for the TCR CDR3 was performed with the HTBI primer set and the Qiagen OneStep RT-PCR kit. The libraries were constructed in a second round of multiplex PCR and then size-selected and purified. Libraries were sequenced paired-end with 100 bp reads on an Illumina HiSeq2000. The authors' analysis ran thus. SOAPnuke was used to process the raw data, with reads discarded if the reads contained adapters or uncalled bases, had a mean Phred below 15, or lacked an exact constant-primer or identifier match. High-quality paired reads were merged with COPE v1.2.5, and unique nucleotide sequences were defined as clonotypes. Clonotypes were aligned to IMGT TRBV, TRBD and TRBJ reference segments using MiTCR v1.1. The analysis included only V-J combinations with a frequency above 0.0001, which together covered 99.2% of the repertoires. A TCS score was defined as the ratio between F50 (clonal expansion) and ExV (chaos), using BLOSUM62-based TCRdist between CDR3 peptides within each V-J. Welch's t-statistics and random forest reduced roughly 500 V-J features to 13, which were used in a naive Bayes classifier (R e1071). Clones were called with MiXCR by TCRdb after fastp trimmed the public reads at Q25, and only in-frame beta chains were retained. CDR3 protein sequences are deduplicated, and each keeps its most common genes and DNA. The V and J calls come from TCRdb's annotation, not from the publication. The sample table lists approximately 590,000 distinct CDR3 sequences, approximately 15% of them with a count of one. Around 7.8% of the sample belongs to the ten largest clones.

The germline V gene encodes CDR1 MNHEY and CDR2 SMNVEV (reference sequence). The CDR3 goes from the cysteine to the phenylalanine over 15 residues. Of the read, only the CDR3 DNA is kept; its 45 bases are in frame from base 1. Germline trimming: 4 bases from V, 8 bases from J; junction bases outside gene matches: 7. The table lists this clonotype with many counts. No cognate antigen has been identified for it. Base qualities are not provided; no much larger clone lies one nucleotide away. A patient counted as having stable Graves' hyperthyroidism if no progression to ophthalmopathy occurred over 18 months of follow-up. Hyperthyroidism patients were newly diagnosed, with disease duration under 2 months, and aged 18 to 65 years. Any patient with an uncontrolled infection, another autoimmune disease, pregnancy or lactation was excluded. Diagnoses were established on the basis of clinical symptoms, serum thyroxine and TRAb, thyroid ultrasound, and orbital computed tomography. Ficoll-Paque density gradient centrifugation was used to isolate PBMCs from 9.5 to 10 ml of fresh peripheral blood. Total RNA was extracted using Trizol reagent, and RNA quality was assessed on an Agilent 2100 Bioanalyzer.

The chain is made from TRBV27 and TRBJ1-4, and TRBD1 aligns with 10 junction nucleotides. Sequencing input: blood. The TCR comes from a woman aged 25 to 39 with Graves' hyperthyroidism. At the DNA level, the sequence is TGTGCCAGCAGTTCTGGGACAGGGGTGGCCGAAAAACTGTTTTTT. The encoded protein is CASSSGTGVAEKLFF.